The TCR beta chain described here comes from a study of human T cells and chemical hapten exposure. General observations from the study: Each of the donors had alopecia, so their immune responses may not resemble those of healthy people.

The germline V gene encodes CDR1 MNHEY and CDR2 SMNVEV (reference sequence). Deletions cut 5 bases from V and 3 bases from J, with 11 bases between. This CDR3 spans 14 amino acids. On this clonotype: Its specificity is unknown.

The library put unique molecular identifiers onto individual cDNA molecules. TCRdb used MiXCR to reprocess the RACE reads, holding one entry per CDR3 protein. The sample lists about 340,000 distinct CDR3 sequences; around 6.9% were seen once. Time point defined: patch test 1, 2 weeks after DPC sensitization. The treatment: therapeutic diphenylcyclopropenone sensitization with weekly scalp DPC. Blood draws came first, before each patch test. Each donor was an alopecia patient between 18 and 70 years of age who qualified for DPC. This receptor was taken from a woman younger than 30 with alopecia areata. Some clones in this sample may be carry-over from other donors' samples. The rearrangement links TRBV27 to TRBJ2-1; D is ambiguous. The sample here was whole blood, taken in connection with sensitization to the hapten diphenylcyclopropenone (DPC). The CDR3 DNA is TGTGCCAGCAGTCCCCTGGGTCGCTACAATGAGCAGTTCTTC. Protein product: CASSPLGRYNEQFF.